These 27 T cell receptor beta chains share one sample of origin, sequenced in a study of shared T cell receptors in the human thymus. The method was immunoSEQ multiplex PCR; TCRdb's version includes in-frame clones alone and lacks a portion of them. The table includes about 660,000 clones, roughly 90% detected once. These data were likewise used in another study, on human thymus T cells.

Sequences were obtained from thymocytes. The receptor source for this set is a boy under two years old with a congenital heart defect.

The chain combines TRBV28 with TRBJ2-5; TRBD2 might be the D (6 bases). The V end was cut by 3 bases, the J end by 2 bases, with 19 bases between. This CDR3 contains 17 residues. Germline V lookup: CDR1 MDHEN, CDR2 SYDVKM. The CDR3 is CASSLATPGLNQETQYF. In DNA, the CDR3 is TGTGCCAGCAGTTTGGCGACGCCGGGACTTAATCAAGAGACCCAGTACTTC.

This sequence joins TRBV18 and TRBJ2-3; the match to TRBD2 covers 15 bases. Germline V gives CDR1 KGHSH, CDR2 LQKENI. J gave up 4 bases and V 4 bases, and 9 bases lay outside the gene matches. The CDR3 contains 18 residues. CDR3 residues: CASSRPGTSGRFADTQYF. CDR3 DNA sequence: TGTGCCAGCTCACGACCCGGGACTAGCGGGAGGTTTGCAGATACGCAGTATTTT.

The V and J genes are TRBV25-1 and TRBJ2-1, with 8 bases identical to TRBD2. The germline gives CDR1 MGHDK, CDR2 SYGVNS. Losses at the gene ends were 3 bases for V and 8 bases for J; bases not matched to a gene: 15. CDR3 length: 17 amino acids. The CDR3 reads CASSDSKAGDTADEQFF. As DNA, the CDR3 is TGTGCCAGCAGTGACTCAAAAGCGGGAGACACCGCGGATGAGCAGTTCTTC.

J is TRBJ1-2 and V is TRBV11-3; 7 bases are shared with TRBD1. The CDR3 spans 16 residues. V dropped 1 base and J dropped 4; count of bases not matched to a gene: 9. Germline assignment: CDR1 SGHNT and CDR2 YENEEA. CDR3 in DNA: TGTGCCAGCAGCTTAGGACAGGGCCTAGCCCCCTATGGCTACACCTTC. It is translated as CASSLGQGLAPYGYTF.

V and J are TRBV4-2 and TRBJ2-6; D possibly corresponds to TRBD2 (6 bases). This CDR3 is 20 amino acids long. V lost 4 bases to trimming and J lost 0 bases, with 22 bases between them. Germline V gene lookup returns CDR1 LGHNA and CDR2 YNFKEQ. The CDR3 DNA reads TGTGCCAGCAGCCGACTAGTGGGCAGGGTACAGAGCTCTGGGGCCAACGTCCTGACTTTC. Protein product: CASSRLVGRVQSSGANVLTF.

This rearrangement joins TRBV29-1 to TRBJ2-1, with TRBD1 as a possible D gene (6 bases). The CDR3 contains 15 residues. Between the trimmed V and J ends, which lost 0 bases and 5 bases, there was a span of 14 bases. Germline assignment: CDR1 SQVTM and CDR2 ANQGSEA. The CDR3 region is CSVEDTGTRDNEQFF. CDR3 coding DNA: TGCAGCGTTGAAGATACCGGGACAAGGGACAATGAGCAGTTCTTC.

The genes are TRBV6-5 and TRBJ1-2; D gene unclear. This CDR3 has 14 amino acids. V lost 6 bases to trimming and J lost 0 bases, with 11 bases between them. Germline V CDR1 and CDR2: MNHEY, SVGAGI. CDR3 bases: TGTGCCAGCAGCCGCGGGTATACTAACTATGGCTACACCTTC. Its translation: CASSRGYTNYGYTF.

The chain carries TRBV19 and TRBJ1-5; possible D gene TRBD1, 5 bases. The CDR3 length is 15 residues. With 6 bases removed from V and 2 bases from J, the gap between germline ends came to 14 bases. Germline loops: CDR1 LNHDA, CDR2 SQIVND (reference sequence). The CDR3 DNA reads as TGTGCCAGTAGGGAGGGACGGTTCCGCAATCAGCCCCAGCATTTT. Encoded protein: CASREGRFRNQPQHF. The variable domain in full, completed from reference TRBV19 and TRBJ1-5, reads DGGITQSPKYLFRKEGQNVTLSCEQNLNHDAMYWYRQDPGQGLRLIYYSQIVNDFQKGDIAEGYSVSREKKESFPLTVTSAQKNPTAFYLCASREGRFRNQPQHFGDGTRLSIL.

The chain is built from TRBV27 and TRBJ2-7; TRBD2 agrees at 13 bases. V dropped 4 bases and J dropped 1; count of bases not matched to a gene: 13. CDR1 MNHEY and CDR2 SMNVEV come from the germline V gene (reference sequence). The CDR3 covers 19 residues. Written as DNA, the CDR3 is TGTGCCAGCAGTTCCCTCCTGACTAGCGGGAGGCCAGGGTCCTACGAGCAGTACTTC. Translating it yields CASSSLLTSGRPGSYEQYF.

The chain employs TRBV14 and TRBJ2-3; 9 bases fit TRBD1. The CDR3 consists of 17 residues. Germline V CDR1 and CDR2: SGHDN, FVKESK. J was trimmed by 10 bases and V by 3 bases; bases with no gene match: 17. The CDR3 here is CASSQGDRVRERNPQYF. The CDR3 bases are TGTGCCAGCAGCCAGGGGGACAGGGTTCGGGAGAGGAATCCGCAGTATTTT. Full variable domain (missing parts from reference TRBV14 and TRBJ2-3): EAGVTQFPSHSVIEKGQTVTLRCDPISGHDNLYWYRRVMGKEIKFLLHFVKESKQDESGMPNNRFLAERTGGTYSTLKVQPAELEDSGVYFCASSQGDRVRERNPQYFGPGTRLTVL.

The chain employs TRBV4-3 and TRBJ2-3; maybe TRBD2 (5 bases). The CDR3 covers 13 residues. CDR1 LGHNA and CDR2 YSLEER come from the germline V gene. V lost 3 bases, J lost 4 bases, and 8 bases lay in between. CDR3 sequence (DNA): TGCGCCAGCAGCCAGTTACTAGCAGATACGCAGTATTTT. Protein: CASSQLLADTQYF.

The chain recombines TRBV15 with TRBJ2-7, with 9 bases that match TRBD1. The CDR3 sequence is 15 residues long. J was trimmed by 5 bases and V by 4 bases; bases with no gene match: 9. CDR1 is LNHNV and CDR2 is YYDKDF in the germline V gene (reference sequence). The CDR3 spells CATSTRDRDFDEQYF. The CDR3 bases are TGTGCCACCAGCACCCGGGACAGGGATTTTGACGAGCAGTACTTC.

This chain connects TRBV9 to TRBJ2-5, with a weak D call TRBD2 (6 bases). Germline V CDR1 and CDR2: SGDLS, YYNGEE. The CDR3 is made up of 14 amino acids. Trimming stripped 2 bases from V and 3 bases from J, with 11 bases between. CDR3 nucleotide sequence: TGTGCCAGCAGCGTCTGGGGGGACGAAGAGACCCAGTACTTC. It is translated as CASSVWGDEETQYF.

CDR3: CASSLSPGLAGGPSTGELFF. In DNA form, the CDR3 reads TGTGCCAGCAGTTTATCCCCCGGACTAGCGGGAGGGCCGAGCACCGGGGAGCTGTTTTTT. The chain couples TRBV28 to TRBJ2-2, with 15 positions matching TRBD2. Germline assignment: CDR1 MDHEN and CDR2 SYDVKM. The CDR3 is 20 residues long. V gave up 1 base and J gave up 4 bases; unmatched junction bases: 10.

This chain connects TRBV7-9 to TRBJ2-7, with a tentative D call TRBD2 (5 bases). V was clipped by 8 bases and J by 5 bases, with 13 bases between them. This CDR3 is built from 12 residues. From germline, CDR1 is SEHNR and CDR2 FQNEAQ (reference sequence). The CDR3 region is CASGQWEHEQYF. The DNA of the CDR3 is TGTGCCAGCGGGCAGTGGGAGCACGAGCAGTACTTC.

V and J are TRBV27 and TRBJ1-1, with D possibly matching TRBD1 (6 bases). Germline V gene data show CDR1 as MNHEY and CDR2 as SMNVEV (reference sequence). The CDR3 loop spans 17 amino acids. The V end was cut by 4 bases, the J end by 10 bases, with 28 bases between. The CDR3 spells CASSSHDTTGRVGGAFF. The CDR3 DNA reads TGTGCCAGCAGTTCTCACGACACTACCGGACGGGTAGGGGGAGCTTTCTTT.

This chain connects TRBV28 to TRBJ2-7; D gene unclear. V was cut by 5 bases and J by 0 bases, with 8 bases left in between. The CDR3 has 13 residues. Germline V gene sequence: CDR1 MDHEN, CDR2 SYDVKM. Here the CDR3 DNA reads TGTGCCAGCAGTCCCATCCCCTCCTACGAGCAGTACTTC. This codes for CASSPIPSYEQYF.

The V gene is TRBV28, the J gene TRBJ1-3, with TRBD1 matching over 7 bases. The length of the CDR3 is 22 residues. V trimming: 5 bases; J trimming: 0 bases; junction bases outside the gene matches: 25. Germline V gene sequence: CDR1 MDHEN, CDR2 SYDVKM. The CDR3 sequence: CASSPKTGSGLHWKSSGNTIYF. The CDR3 DNA sequence: TGTGCCAGCAGTCCAAAGACAGGGTCAGGGCTCCATTGGAAAAGCTCTGGAAACACCATATATTTT.

The chain links TRBV30 to TRBJ2-3; weak D call: TRBD2 (6 bases). This CDR3 contains 16 residues. Germline lookup yields CDR1 GTSNPN and CDR2 SVGIG (reference sequence). Trimming removed 1 base from V and 0 bases from J, with 14 bases in between. In nucleotides, the CDR3 is TGTGCCTGGAGTGGGATATCTAGCGCCAGCACAGATACGCAGTATTTT. Its translation: CAWSGISSASTDTQYF.

The chain combines TRBV6-1 with TRBJ1-4; maybe TRBD1 (5 bases). The CDR3 extends over 11 amino acids. The germline V and J ends were trimmed by 7 bases and 8 bases, with 8 bases remaining between them. In germline, CDR1 is MNHNS, CDR2 SASEGT. CDR3 in amino acids: CASKEGEKLFF. DNA for the CDR3: TGTGCCAGCAAGGAGGGGGAAAAACTGTTTTTT.

The rearrangement uses TRBV7-2 and TRBJ1-5, with TRBD1 matching 7 bases. V lost 1 base and J lost 0; bases outside the gene matches: 9. Germline lookup yields CDR1 SGHTA and CDR2 FQGNSA. This CDR3 is 18 amino acids long. CDR3 DNA: TGTGCCAGCAGCTTAGTAGGGCAGGGGGTGTATAGCAATCAGCCCCAGCATTTT. It codes for CASSLVGQGVYSNQPQHF.

This chain connects TRBV19 to TRBJ2-7; a possible D gene is TRBD2 (7 bases). V lost 2 bases and J 4 bases, leaving 15 bases between the germline ends. This CDR3 region has 15 residues. Germline CDR1 reads LNHDA; CDR2 reads SQIVND (reference sequence). This CDR3 is CASSIRGGADYEQYF. In DNA form, the CDR3 reads TGTGCCAGTAGTATAAGGGGGGGCGCAGATTACGAGCAGTACTTC.

The gene calls are TRBV19 and TRBJ1-5; 8 bases agree with TRBD1. This CDR3 is built from 15 residues. Germline V gene lookup returns CDR1 LNHDA and CDR2 SQIVND (reference sequence). With V trimmed by 5 bases and J by 4 bases, 7 bases remained unmatched. CDR3 residues: CASSPPGQVNQPQHF. CDR3 in DNA: TGTGCCAGTAGTCCCCCGGGACAGGTGAATCAGCCCCAGCATTTT.

The V and J genes are TRBV11-2 and TRBJ2-3; 8 bases agree with TRBD2. V shed 0 bases, J shed 7 bases, and the junction held 6 bases outside the gene matches. This CDR3 is 15 amino acids long. Per germline, CDR1 SGHAT and CDR2 FQNNGV. CDR3 sequence: CASSLDPGGPNTQYF. The CDR3 region has the DNA TGTGCCAGCAGCTTAGATCCGGGAGGGCCAAATACGCAGTATTTT.

The chain joins TRBV5-1 to TRBJ2-3; D not certain. With 6 bases removed from V and 2 bases from J, the gap between germline ends came to 16 bases. Per germline, CDR1 SGHRS and CDR2 YFSETQ. This CDR3 has 15 residues. Written as DNA, the CDR3 is TGCGCCAGCAAGTTAGTCGCCTATACCACAGATACGCAGTATTTT. Its translation: CASKLVAYTTDTQYF. Full variable domain (missing parts from reference TRBV5-1 and TRBJ2-3): KAGVTQTPRYLIKTRGQQVTLSCSPISGHRSVSWYQQTPGQGLQFLFEYFSETQRNKGNFPGRFSGRQFSNSRSEMNVSTLELGDSALYLCASKLVAYTTDTQYFGPGTRLTVL.

The CDR3 reads CSVPGTGDGSYEQYF. As DNA, the CDR3 is TGCAGCGTCCCCGGGACAGGGGACGGCTCCTACGAGCAGTACTTC. The chain has TRBV29-1 and TRBJ2-7; 10 bases are a match to TRBD1. Germline-derived CDR1 and CDR2 are SQVTM and ANQGSEA. This CDR3 is 15 amino acids long. The J segment lost 0 bases and the V segment lost 6 bases, leaving 8 bases of the junction unmatched.

A few counts support this clone. V gene TRBV6-1 combines with J gene TRBJ1-1; TRBD1 agrees at 10 bases. The CDR3 contains 12 residues. CDR1 is MNHNS, CDR2 SASEGT, per germline. V shed 10 bases and J 4 bases; nucleotides not matched to a gene: 3. The CDR3 loop is CATRDRGTEAFF. The CDR3 bases are TGTGCCACCCGGGACAGGGGCACTGAAGCTTTCTTT.